These 20 T cell receptor beta chains were all obtained from the same sample, sequenced in a study of response to subunit inactivated influenza vaccine (dated by TCRdb to 2016 to 2019). The method was RT-PCR. Reads for this sample came from an Illumina HiSeq 2500. TCRdb handled the public reads itself, with Q25 trimming in fastp and clone calling in MiXCR, and kept productive beta chains. Here each entry gathers all rows of one CDR3 protein and keeps the most common genes and DNA. A total of 500,000 to 600,000 distinct CDR3 sequences appear in this sample, about 15% of them only once. Jointly, the top ten make up over 8.5% of the sample. The source was PBMCs from blood, collected 11 to 12 days after vaccination. These receptors came from a man aged 50-59 years who received an inactivated influenza vaccine. Donor details come from another sample of the same person, matched by shared clones.

This clonotype was counted a few times. This sequence joins TRBV20-1 and TRBJ1-1; 7 bases are a match to TRBD1. V was clipped by 5 bases and J by 1 base; unmatched bases: 10. This CDR3 is built from 15 residues. Germline V gene sequence: CDR1 DFQATT, CDR2 SNEGSKA (reference sequence). CDR3 residues: CSAPRQGITNTEAFF. In DNA, the CDR3 is TGCAGTGCTCCTAGACAGGGAATAACGAACACTGAAGCTTTCTTT.

This clonotype has just a few counts. The chain joins TRBV12-3 or TRBV12-4 to TRBJ2-5, with D possibly being TRBD1 (6 bases). This CDR3 spans 14 amino acids. The ends were cut back, 5 bases at V and 7 bases at J, with 17 bases in the middle. CDR3 region: CASSLGTTRGTQYF. The CDR3 DNA is TGTGCCAGCAGTCTCGGGACAACTAGGGGGACCCAGTACTTC.

This clonotype was observed a few times. The chain has TRBV12-3 or TRBV12-4 and TRBJ2-1, with TRBD2 matching 10 bases. The CDR3 sequence is 16 residues long. Unmatched junction bases numbered 15, after V lost 6 bases and J lost 10 bases. The CDR3 DNA reads as TGTGCCAGCAGCCCCCGACCTTTAGCGGGAGGTCCGGAGCAGTTCTTC. It codes for CASSPRPLAGGPEQFF.

This clonotype was counted at least ten times. The chain is built from TRBV27 and TRBJ2-3; 11 bases map to TRBD2. From germline, CDR1 is MNHEY and CDR2 SMNVEV (reference sequence). V was pared by 1 base and J by 6 bases, with 6 bases of the junction left unmatched. This CDR3 is 16 amino acids long. The CDR3 spells CASSLLAGGPLDTQYF. The CDR3 DNA is TGTGCCAGCAGTTTATTAGCGGGAGGGCCCCTGGATACGCAGTATTTT.

This clonotype was observed a few times. V usage is TRBV4-3 and J usage is TRBJ2-1; D perhaps matches TRBD2 (6 bases). CDR3 length: 13 amino acids. The germline V gene encodes CDR1 LGHNA and CDR2 YSLEER. The V end was cut by 4 bases, the J end by 7 bases, with 11 bases between. The CDR3 loop is CASSRGLPNEQFF. The CDR3 bases are TGCGCCAGCAGCCGTGGACTACCGAATGAGCAGTTCTTC.

In this sample, this clonotype turned up many times. The chain has TRBV12-3 or TRBV12-4 and TRBJ2-1; tentatively, D is TRBD1 or TRBD2 (5 bases each). V lost 1 base and J 4 bases, leaving 8 bases between the germline ends. The CDR3 is 14 residues long. CDR3: CASSLGREYNEQFF. The CDR3 nucleotides are TGTGCCAGCAGTTTAGGCAGGGAGTACAATGAGCAGTTCTTC.

This chain links TRBV6-2 or TRBV6-3 with TRBJ1-2; D remains ambiguous. The CDR3 is made up of 11 amino acids. Trimming took off 9 bases at V and 7 bases at J, with 12 bases between the two ends. Germline CDR1 is MNHEY and CDR2 is SVGEGT. CDR3 sequence (DNA): TGTGCCAGTTTTTCGGGGAGTGGCTACACCTTC. Its translation is CASFSGSGYTF.

This clonotype has more than one count but fewer than ten. The chain carries TRBV10-3 and TRBJ2-5; 7 bases line up with TRBD2. The V gene end was trimmed by 0 bases and the J gene end by 9 bases; junction bases not matched to a gene: 10. Germline CDR1 is ENHRY and CDR2 is SYGVKD. There are 15 residues in the CDR3. CDR3: CAISESVLAGGAQYF. In DNA, the CDR3 is TGTGCCATCAGTGAGTCGGTCCTAGCTGGGGGGGCCCAGTACTTC.

The chain combines TRBV25-1 with TRBJ2-2; D gene ambiguous. The CDR3 has 17 amino acids. CDR1 and CDR2 from the germline V gene are MGHDK and SYGVNS. With 1 base removed from V and 0 bases from J, the gap between germline ends came to 12 bases. The CDR3, as DNA: TGTGCCAGCAGTGAATTAAGACCAGGCTCGAACACCGGGGAGCTGTTTTTT. Translating gives CASSELRPGSNTGELFF.

CDR3 bases: TGTGCCAGCAGCCAAGATACGGACAGGGGAAACATTCAGTACTTC. The encoded protein is CASSQDTDRGNIQYF. The chain employs TRBV4-2 and TRBJ2-4; 9 bases are shared with TRBD1. From germline, CDR1 is LGHNA and CDR2 YNFKEQ. The V and J ends lost 0 bases and 6 bases, in that order; junction bases with no gene match: 3. CDR3 length equals 15 residues.

The V gene is TRBV28, the J gene TRBJ2-7, with 11 bases matching TRBD2. Germline V CDR1 and CDR2: MDHEN, SYDVKM. The V gene end was trimmed by 2 bases and the J gene end by 4 bases; junction bases not matched to a gene: 10. CDR3 length: 17 residues. CDR3 nucleotide sequence: TGTGCCAGCAGTTTACTTACTAGCGGGAGTCTGGTTTACGAGCAGTACTTC. Protein sequence: CASSLLTSGSLVYEQYF.

This clonotype appeared many times. The chain employs TRBV29-1 and TRBJ2-5; 8 bases are a match to TRBD2. There are 15 residues in the CDR3. Unmatched junction bases numbered 11, after V lost 4 bases and J lost 4 bases. Germline V gene lookup returns CDR1 SQVTM and CDR2 ANQGSEA. The CDR3 region has the DNA TGCAGCGTTGGCCCCTCTTCGAGCGGGAGAGAGACCCAGTACTTC. Translated: CSVGPSSSGRETQYF. The variable domain in full, completed from reference TRBV29-1 and TRBJ2-5, reads SAVISQKPSRDICQRGTSLTIQCQVDSQVTMMFWYRQQPGQSLTLIATANQGSEATYESGFVIDKFPISRPNLTFSTLTVSNMSPEDSSIYLCSVGPSSSGRETQYFGPGTRLLVL.

V gene TRBV7-2 combines with J gene TRBJ2-3; 8 nucleotides agree with TRBD2. The J segment lost 2 bases and the V segment lost 0 bases, leaving 4 bases of the junction unmatched. CDR3 length: 16 amino acids. From germline, CDR1 is SGHTA and CDR2 FQGNSA. The CDR3 sequence: CASSLAASGLTDTQYF. The CDR3 nucleotides read TGTGCCAGCAGCTTAGCGGCTAGCGGGCTCACAGATACGCAGTATTTT.

This clonotype was observed a few times. The J gene is TRBJ2-4, the V gene TRBV15, with 8 bases aligning to TRBD1. The germline V gene encodes CDR1 LNHNV and CDR2 YYDKDF (reference sequence). This CDR3 is 13 amino acids long. J was trimmed by 14 bases and V by 6 bases; bases with no gene match: 12. This CDR3 reads CATRSQGAGDEYF. As DNA, the CDR3 is TGTGCCACCAGGTCTCAGGGGGCAGGGGATGAGTACTTC.

The chain recombines TRBV7-9 with TRBJ2-3, with D maybe TRBD2 (6 bases). This CDR3 spans 13 amino acids. Germline values: CDR1 SEHNR, CDR2 FQNEAQ (reference sequence). Trimming took 4 bases from V and 7 from J, leaving 12 bases between them. The DNA of the CDR3 is TGTGCCAGCAGCTCACGGGACTCTTATACGCAGTATTTT. Its translation is CASSSRDSYTQYF.

The chain is built from TRBV12-3 or TRBV12-4 and TRBJ2-3; 8 nucleotides align to TRBD1. The CDR3 is made up of 14 amino acids. The V and J ends lost 3 bases and 6 bases, in that order; junction bases with no gene match: 5. CDR3 in DNA: TGTGCCAGCAGTTTGGGACAGGTGATGGATACGCAGTATTTT. It codes for CASSLGQVMDTQYF.

The chain joins TRBV10-3 to TRBJ2-2; 8 bases are shared with TRBD2. The V segment lost 9 bases and the J segment 1 base; nucleotides outside the gene matches: 4. The CDR3 runs to 14 residues. Per germline, CDR1 ENHRY and CDR2 SYGVKD. The CDR3 loop reads CAIRAGENTGELFF. The CDR3 DNA follows: TGTGCCATACGAGCGGGAGAGAACACCGGGGAGCTGTTTTTT.

This clonotype has just a few counts. The rearrangement links TRBV9 to TRBJ2-1, with a weak D call TRBD2 (5 bases). Per germline, CDR1 SGDLS and CDR2 YYNGEE. V was trimmed by 0 bases and J by 3 bases, leaving 10 bases between them. CDR3 length equals 15 residues. The CDR3 nucleotides read TGTGCCAGCAGCGTAGCGGGGTCCATCTACAATGAGCAGTTCTTC. This codes for CASSVAGSIYNEQFF.

This clonotype came up many times. This chain uses TRBV7-2 with TRBJ2-4; 11 nucleotides match TRBD1. Trimming removed 3 bases from V and 2 bases from J; junction bases left unmatched: 0. CDR3 length: 15 residues. Germline CDR1 and CDR2: SGHTA and FQGNSA. CDR3 protein: CASSLDRGPKNIQYF. Here the CDR3 DNA reads TGTGCCAGCAGCTTGGACAGGGGGCCCAAAAACATTCAGTACTTC.

There are a few counts of this clonotype. J is TRBJ1-1 and V is TRBV6-5; tentatively, D is TRBD1 (5 bases). V was trimmed by 0 bases and J by 0 bases, leaving 8 bases between them. This CDR3 is 15 amino acids long. CDR1 is MNHEY, CDR2 SVGAGI, per germline. The CDR3 loop reads CASSYSHRMNTEAFF. Here the CDR3 DNA reads TGTGCCAGCAGTTACTCGCACAGGATGAACACTGAAGCTTTCTTT.